This T cell receptor beta chain was recovered during a study of cytotoxic CD8 clonotypes in ibrutinib-treated CLL (TCRdb year 2021). In terms of the full investigation: In this cohort, approximately 14 patients were treatment-naive and ten to eleven were relapsed/refractory, while roughly 17 had unmutated IGHV. Responses were partial in around 24 patients and complete in 2; after median around 66 months follow-up, around 14 stayed in remission and roughly twelve progressed. Of the 90 or so participants in the trial, about two dozen had longitudinal samples available. Cryopreserved peripheral blood mononuclear cells were obtained prior to treatment, at the time of response, and at either disease progression or sustained remission. Samples averaged approximately 240,000 productive templates and 90,000 to 95,000 productive rearrangements. Every remission and progressive disease sample was obtained while ibrutinib was still being received by the patients. Samples at response were collected after a median of approximately twelve months of treatment, with a range of roughly 6 to 36 months. Broad study findings and their caveats: At baseline, clonality was higher than in age-matched healthy donors and showed a strong correlation with circulating CD8+ T-cell counts. An increase in clonality was observed at ibrutinib response, with clonality remaining stable during sustained remission and falling back toward baseline at progression. Public clonotypes were rare and either shrank or stayed stable during treatment, and the rise in clonality at ibrutinib response reflected expansion of private clonotypes. Lymph node repertoires were not examined, and the timing of sampling was not matched between patients in sustained remission and those whose disease progressed.

From its cysteine to its phenylalanine, the CDR3 spans 15 amino acids. Here the CDR3 DNA is all that survives: 45 bases in frame from base 1. CDR1 and CDR2 are read off the germline V gene (reference sequence) as SEHNR and FQNEAQ. Between the V and J ends, shortened by 5 bases and 1 base respectively, the junction contains 14 bases. The time point label on this specimen signifies: approximately 11 months on ibrutinib. For TCR beta library preparation, about 2.2 micrograms of genomic DNA were extracted from the cryopreserved PBMCs. High-throughput TCR beta sequencing was performed on longitudinal blood samples from CLL patients receiving ibrutinib monotherapy. The patients took part in an open-label, single-center phase 2 trial of ibrutinib monotherapy. On a MiSeq, deep resolution sequencing aimed for a depth between 1 in 1 million and 1 in 200,000 T cells, with each clonotype covered about 9.9x on average. TCR beta libraries were generated with the immunoSEQ hsTCRB Kit. The original pipeline was this. ImmunoSEQ Data Assistant and ImmunoSEQ Analyzer were used for data analysis, and V, D and J genes were assigned according to IMGT definitions. Clonality was computed as one minus normalized Shannon entropy of productive rearrangement frequencies, ranging from 0 to 1. Only overrepresented clonotypes making up at least 0.05% of the repertoire of each patient were included in the public clonotype analysis. Roughly 12 age-matched healthy donor repertoires from immuneACCESS were used as controls for clonality. TCRdb stores this immuneACCESS table with in-frame sequences only. Part of the clones is absent; in the studies checked, under half of the shortfall reflects unresolved V genes, and no reason is known for the rest. The V and J calls and the clone size are those of that table, but D and trimming were determined from the DNA. The sample contains about 140,000 clones, roughly 77% of them found a single time. The ten largest clones represent about 29% of the sample.

On this clone itself: The antigen it binds to is not known. Per-base qualities were not stored, and no clone one base away is much larger.

The sequence derives from a human donor with chronic lymphocytic leukemia. Sequencing was performed on PBMCs, taken after 12 months of ibrutinib treatment. The receptor chain draws on TRBV7-9 and TRBJ2-5; TRBD2 is a possible D gene, resting on 6 matching bases. In nucleotide form, the sequence is TGTGCCAGCAGCCCCATTGGAGGGCTCCAAGAGACCCAGTACTTC. Its amino acids are CASSPIGGLQETQYF.